This T cell receptor beta chain derives from a study of T cell responses to AZD1222 COVID-19 vaccine. Clones were read by immunoSEQ multiplex PCR, and TCRdb kept only the in-frame ones, dropping some. The data contain 120,000 to 150,000 clones, approximately 90% of them singletons. Whole-study results and caveats: Repertoires were collected only later (after the peak T cell response had occurred).

With 8 bases removed from V and 6 bases from J, the gap between germline ends came to 16 bases. The CDR3 loop spans 13 amino acids. As to this clone: Its antigen is as yet unknown.

The receptor comes from an adult in good health. Source: peripheral blood, taken on day 0 of AZD1222 vaccination. The chain is built from TRBV12-3 or TRBV12-4 and TRBJ1-2; D ambiguous. CDR3 in DNA: TGTGCCAGCTCTTTCCGCGACTGGGATGGCTACACCTTC. Its translation is CASSFRDWDGYTF.